The 5 T cell receptor beta chains below come from one sample, sequenced in a study of technical replicates of blood from a few donors. Sequenced by immunoSEQ multiplex PCR; TCRdb stores in-frame clones only, minus some. The table includes some 87,000 clones, 97% detected once. The sequenced material came from T cells isolated from PBMCs. These receptors were taken from a human donor in good health.

The rearrangement joins TRBV27 to TRBJ2-7; tentative D call: TRBD1 (5 bases). The CDR3 is made up of 13 amino acids. Trimming removed 6 bases at V and 1 base at J, with 10 bases between. Germline loops: CDR1 MNHEY, CDR2 SMNVEV (reference sequence). This CDR3 reads CASSAGMSYEQYF. CDR3 nucleotide sequence: TGTGCCAGCAGCGCAGGGATGTCCTACGAGCAGTACTTC.

The CDR3, as DNA: TGTGCCAGCAGCTTGCAGGGAACCGCAGGTGAAAAACTGTTTTTT. Protein sequence: CASSLQGTAGEKLFF. The chain couples TRBV7-9 to TRBJ1-4; perhaps TRBD1 as D (5 bases). Trimming cost V 3 bases and J 7 bases, with 15 bases left between them. In germline, CDR1 is SEHNR, CDR2 FQNEAQ (reference sequence). The CDR3 totals 15 residues. The variable domain in full, completed from reference TRBV7-9 and TRBJ1-4, reads DTGVSQNPRHKITKRGQNVTFRCDPISEHNRLYWYRQTLGQGPEFLTYFQNEAQLEKSRLLSDRFSAERPKGSFSTLEIQRTEQGDSAMYLCASSLQGTAGEKLFFGSGTQLSVL.

V gene TRBV7-8 combines with J gene TRBJ1-4; D gene unclear. Looked up from germline, CDR1 is SGHVS and CDR2 is FQNEAQ. The CDR3 length is 14 residues. V lost 4 bases, J lost 2 bases, and 8 bases lay in between. Written as DNA, the CDR3 is TGTGCCAGCAGCTCCGCCGGGACTAATGAAAAACTGTTTTTT. The encoded protein is CASSSAGTNEKLFF. Filled out from reference TRBV7-8 and TRBJ1-4, the complete variable domain reads GAGVSQSPRYKVAKRGQDVALRCDPISGHVSLFWYQQALGQGPEFLTYFQNEAQLDKSGLPSDRFFAERPEGSVSTLKIQRTQQEDSAVYLCASSSAGTNEKLFFGSGTQLSVL.

CDR3 loop: CASSLAGAGREQFF. CDR3 nucleotides: TGTGCCAGCAGTTTAGCGGGAGCGGGCCGGGAGCAGTTCTTC. The chain has TRBV6-6 and TRBJ2-1; TRBD2 aligns across 9 bases. Germline CDR1 reads MNHNY; CDR2 reads SVGAGI (reference sequence). Trimming removed 4 bases from V and 10 bases from J; junction bases left unmatched: 8. This CDR3 comprises 14 residues.

This clone was counted a single time. The chain uses TRBV7-6 and TRBJ2-7; 7 bases match TRBD2. The CDR3 contains 14 residues. In germline, CDR1 is SGHVS, CDR2 FNYEAQ. V shed 5 bases, J shed 2 bases, and the junction held 6 bases outside the gene matches. The CDR3 nucleotides are TGTGCCAGCAGCCCGACTAGCCCTCCCTACGAGCAGTACTTC. Translated, it gives CASSPTSPPYEQYF.